This TCR beta chain came from a study of T cells in Graves' hyperthyroidism and ophthalmopathy. The source material, RNA transcripts, was used to amplify TCR beta CDR3 regions. Initially, a first-round RT-PCR of the TCR CDR3 employed the HTBI primer set. TCRdb passed the multiplex PCR reads through MiXCR, listing each CDR3 protein once. The table has almost 500,000 distinct CDR3 sequences, approximately 22% seen once; the top ten hold under 55%. This clonotype was counted many times. Diagnosis rested on symptoms, serum thyroxine and TRAb, thyroid ultrasound, and orbital computed tomography. This CDR3 has 14 amino acids. Trimming left V 7 bases short and J 7 bases short, with 17 bases between. Germline V CDR1 and CDR2: MNHNS, SASEGT.

Sequencing was performed on blood. The receptor was isolated from a woman aged 65 to 85 with Graves' ophthalmopathy. V and J are TRBV6-1 and TRBJ2-1; TRBD2 is a possible D gene (6 bases). CDR3 sequence: CASKTQWGGNEQFF. In DNA, the CDR3 is TGTGCCAGCAAAACGCAATGGGGAGGAAATGAGCAGTTCTTC.